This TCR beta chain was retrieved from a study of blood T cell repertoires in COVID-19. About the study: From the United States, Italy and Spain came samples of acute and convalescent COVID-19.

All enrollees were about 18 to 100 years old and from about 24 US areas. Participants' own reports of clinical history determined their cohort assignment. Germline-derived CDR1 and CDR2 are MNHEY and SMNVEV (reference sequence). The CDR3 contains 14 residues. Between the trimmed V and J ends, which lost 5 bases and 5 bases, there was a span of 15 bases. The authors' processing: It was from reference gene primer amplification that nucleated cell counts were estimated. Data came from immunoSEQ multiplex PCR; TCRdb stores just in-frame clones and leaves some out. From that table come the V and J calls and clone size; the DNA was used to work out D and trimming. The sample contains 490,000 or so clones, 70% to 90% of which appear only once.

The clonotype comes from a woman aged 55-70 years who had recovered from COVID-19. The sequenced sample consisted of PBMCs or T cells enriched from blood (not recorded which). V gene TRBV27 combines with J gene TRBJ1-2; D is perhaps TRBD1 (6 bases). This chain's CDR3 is CASSTRTEPYGYTF. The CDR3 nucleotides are TGTGCCAGCAGTACCCGGACAGAGCCGTATGGCTACACCTTC.